These 13 T cell receptor beta chains were sequenced from one sample in a study of cytomegalovirus exposure and HLA in healthy donors. Produced via immunoSEQ multiplex PCR; TCRdb's table is partial and in-frame only. There are around 130,000 clones in the sample; around nine tenths occur only once, and 3% to 3.5% lies in the top ten. Specimen: PBMCs. Receptor source: a man aged 25 to 40 in good health and CMV-seronegative.

This chain uses TRBV7-9 with TRBJ1-6, with 8 bases aligning to TRBD1. Germline assignment: CDR1 SEHNR and CDR2 FQNEAQ (reference sequence). This CDR3 spans 14 amino acids. The trim removed 5 bases at V and 10 bases at J, leaving 7 bases unmatched. CDR3 nucleotides: TGTGCCAGCAGCGCGGACAGGGAGAGCTCACCCCTCCACTTT. It translates to CASSADRESSPLHF.

The chain combines TRBV19 with TRBJ1-4, with 8 bases lining up with TRBD1. The CDR3 sequence is 13 residues long. The germline V gene encodes CDR1 LNHDA and CDR2 SQIVND (reference sequence). J was trimmed by 5 bases and V by 8 bases; bases with no gene match: 4. The CDR3 bases are TGTGCCAGTGGGGACAGGTTGAATGAAAAACTGTTTTTT. This translates into CASGDRLNEKLFF.

The V gene is TRBV18, the J gene TRBJ1-1; 7 positions agree with TRBD1. This CDR3 has 14 amino acids. Trimming cost V 3 bases and J 5 bases; bases outside gene matches: 6. Germline-derived CDR1 and CDR2 are KGHSH and LQKENI. CDR3 loop: CASSPQTGRTEAFF. The CDR3 nucleotides are TGTGCCAGCTCACCTCAGACAGGGCGGACTGAAGCTTTCTTT. The full variable domain, with the rest looked up from reference TRBV18 and TRBJ1-1, is NAGVMQNPRHLVRRRGQEARLRCSPMKGHSHVYWYRQLPEEGLKFMVYLQKENIIDESGMPKERFSAEFPKEGPSILRIQQVVRGDSAAYFCASSPQTGRTEAFFGQGTRLTVV.

This clone was detected a few times. The chain combines TRBV5-6 with TRBJ2-7, with D perhaps TRBD1 (8 bases). The CDR3 sequence is 14 residues long. Germline V gives CDR1 SGHDT, CDR2 YYEEEE. Between the trimmed V and J ends, which lost 2 bases and 7 bases, there was a span of 16 bases. The CDR3 region is CASSFLDREGEQYF. In nucleotides, the CDR3 is TGTGCCAGCAGCTTCTTGGACAGGGAGGGTGAGCAGTACTTC.

The chain has TRBV7-9 and TRBJ1-5; a weak D match, TRBD1 (5 bases). Looked up from germline, CDR1 is SEHNR and CDR2 is FQNEAQ (reference sequence). The V and J ends lost 4 bases and 4 bases respectively, with 11 bases between them. This CDR3 is built from 14 residues. The CDR3 loop is CASSSGHLNQPQHF. The CDR3 DNA reads as TGTGCCAGCAGCTCCGGACATTTAAATCAGCCCCAGCATTTT.

V is TRBV7-6 and J is TRBJ2-7; weak D call: TRBD2 (5 bases). Germline loops: CDR1 SGHVS, CDR2 FNYEAQ. V lost 4 bases and J lost 0, with 19 bases in between. The CDR3 has 17 residues. The CDR3 sequence is CASSSAEGGPSSYEQYF. CDR3 bases: TGTGCCAGCAGCTCAGCGGAAGGAGGACCCAGCTCCTACGAGCAGTACTTC.

This chain joins TRBV6-5 and TRBJ1-3, with a possible D match to TRBD1 (5 bases). Trimming left V 2 bases short and J 0 bases short, with 8 bases between. This CDR3 spans 15 amino acids. Germline V gene sequence: CDR1 MNHEY, CDR2 SVGAGI. DNA for the CDR3: TGTGCCAGCAGTTACCAGGGCCGCTCTGGAAACACCATATATTTT. As protein: CASSYQGRSGNTIYF.

The chain has TRBV6-1 and TRBJ2-7, with 8 bases matching TRBD1. The V segment lost 2 bases and the J segment 5 bases; nucleotides outside the gene matches: 8. CDR1 is MNHNS, CDR2 SASEGT, per germline. This CDR3 spans 15 amino acids. The CDR3 DNA reads as TGTGCCAGCAGTGAATATGCGACAGGGGCCGACGAGCAGTACTTC. The encoded protein is CASSEYATGADEQYF.

The J gene is TRBJ2-3, the V gene TRBV4-2; the match to TRBD2 covers 12 bases. This CDR3 is built from 20 residues. Germline V CDR1 and CDR2: LGHNA, YNFKEQ. V trimming: 4 bases; J trimming: 1 base; junction bases outside the gene matches: 15. DNA of the CDR3: TGTGCCAGCAGCCGCCCTTATCGGACTAGCGGGGTTTGGGGCACAGATACGCAGTATTTT. Translating it yields CASSRPYRTSGVWGTDTQYF.

J is TRBJ1-1 and V is TRBV27; no definite D call. Germline V gene data show CDR1 as MNHEY and CDR2 as SMNVEV (reference sequence). With 0 bases removed from V and 0 bases from J, the gap between germline ends came to 8 bases. The CDR3 is 15 residues long. The CDR3: CASSLSGRMNTEAFF. DNA for the CDR3: TGTGCCAGCAGTTTATCGGGCAGAATGAACACTGAAGCTTTCTTT.

This chain uses TRBV28 with TRBJ2-7; a weak D match, TRBD2 (6 bases). V lost 4 bases and J 5 bases, leaving 15 bases between the germline ends. Per germline, CDR1 MDHEN and CDR2 SYDVKM. This CDR3 has 14 residues. Here the CDR3 DNA reads TGTGCCAGCAGTTCGCCGGGACTCTGGGACGAGCAGTACTTC. Translated, it gives CASSSPGLWDEQYF.

The chain is built from TRBV7-2 and TRBJ2-5; the D gene is possibly TRBD1 (6 bases). With 0 bases removed from V and 2 bases from J, the gap between germline ends came to 13 bases. Germline CDR1 and CDR2: SGHTA and FQGNSA. This CDR3 spans 16 amino acids. The DNA for the CDR3 is TGTGCCAGCAGCTTAGCGCTGGGGGCAGGACAAGAGACCCAGTACTTC. It translates to CASSLALGAGQETQYF.

The chain joins TRBV4-3 to TRBJ2-7, with 8 bases aligning to TRBD1. The J segment lost 4 bases and the V segment lost 5 bases, leaving 4 bases of the junction unmatched. CDR1 and CDR2 (germline): LGHNA, YSLEER. CDR3 length: 13 amino acids. CDR3 DNA: TGCGCCAGCAGCGTCGACAGGGGTTACGAGCAGTACTTC. Residues: CASSVDRGYEQYF.